These 25 T cell receptor beta chains were all obtained from the same sample, sequenced in a study of Graves' ophthalmopathy and Graves' hyperthyroidism. RNA transcripts yielded amplified TCR beta CDR3 regions. An opening RT-PCR round employed HTBI primers and preceded a second-round multiplex PCR. Each CDR3 protein gets one entry after TCRdb re-called the multiplex PCR reads with MiXCR. The sample lists about 640,000 distinct CDR3 sequences; just over 40% were seen once. Sample: peripheral blood. The receptors derive from an adult man with Graves' ophthalmopathy.

In its sample, this clonotype was seen many times. The J gene is TRBJ1-1, the V gene TRBV7-3; 9 bases line up with TRBD1. This CDR3 has 16 residues. Unmatched junction bases numbered 13, after V lost 5 bases and J lost 6 bases. Germline V gene sequence: CDR1 SGHTA, CDR2 FQGTGA. The CDR3 region is CASSLEGGQGIAEAFF. CDR3 sequence (DNA): TGTGCCAGCAGCCTGGAGGGGGGACAGGGAATTGCTGAAGCTTTCTTT.

This clonotype was recorded many times. J is TRBJ1-6 and V is TRBV19, with a possible D match to TRBD1 (5 bases). Germline lookup yields CDR1 LNHDA and CDR2 SQIVND (reference sequence). Trimming shortened V by 2 bases and J by 8 bases, and 13 bases separated the two germline ends. CDR3 size: 15 residues. CDR3 in DNA: TGTGCCAGTAGTATACGATGGGGGGATGATTCACCCCTCCACTTT. This translates into CASSIRWGDDSPLHF.

J is TRBJ2-6 and V is TRBV2; no clear D gene. V was shortened by 9 bases and J by 3 bases, with 9 bases between the two germline ends. The CDR3 totals 13 residues. Per the germline V gene, CDR1 is SNHLY and CDR2 is FYNNEI. CDR3 sequence (DNA): TGTGCCAGTGGGGTTTTTGGGGCCAACGTCCTGACTTTC. It yields the protein CASGVFGANVLTF.

This clonotype appeared a single time. This sequence may be a read error, since a much larger clone differs from it by one base. The CDR3 carries no conserved terminal phenylalanine or tryptophan, so it likely arises from a read error. J is TRBJ2-7 and V is TRBV11-2; D is perhaps TRBD2 (6 bases). Deletions cut 6 bases from V and 5 bases from J, with 14 bases between. The CDR3 spans 13 residues. Per the germline V gene, CDR1 is SGHAT and CDR2 is FQNNGV. In DNA form, the CDR3 reads TGTGCCAGCAGTAAAGTGGAGGGTAACGAGCAGTACCTC. Translated, it gives CASSKVEGNEQYL.

The V call is TRBV2, the J call TRBJ2-7; TRBD2 aligns across 10 bases. CDR1 and CDR2 from the germline V gene are SNHLY and FYNNEI. The trim removed 6 bases at V and 6 bases at J, leaving 14 bases unmatched. The CDR3 loop spans 16 amino acids. The CDR3 bases are TGTGCCAGCAGCTTACGGCCAGGACTAGCGGTTCCCGAGCAGTACTTC. This translates into CASSLRPGLAVPEQYF.

The chain couples TRBV19 to TRBJ1-1, with a possible D match to TRBD1 (5 bases). The V and J ends lost 7 bases and 5 bases respectively, with 17 bases between them. The CDR3 totals 14 residues. The germline gives CDR1 LNHDA, CDR2 SQIVND (reference sequence). The DNA of the CDR3 is TGTGCCAGTATAGGGACTAGCCTGGGAACTGAAGCTTTCTTT. Translation: CASIGTSLGTEAFF. Looking up the rest from reference TRBV19 and TRBJ1-1 gives the full variable domain: DGGITQSPKYLFRKEGQNVTLSCEQNLNHDAMYWYRQDPGQGLRLIYYSQIVNDFQKGDIAEGYSVSREKKESFPLTVTSAQKNPTAFYLCASIGTSLGTEAFFGQGTRLTVV.

In its sample, this clonotype was seen many times. In DNA form, the CDR3 reads TGTGCCACCAGCGGAAGAAAGGAGGCCGAAAAACTGTTTTTT. Translating it yields CATSGRKEAEKLFF. The chain employs TRBV15 and TRBJ1-4, with D unresolved. The CDR3 consists of 14 residues. The V end was cut by 5 bases, the J end by 8 bases, with 15 bases between. From germline, CDR1 is LNHNV and CDR2 YYDKDF (reference sequence).

This clonotype was counted many times. This chain links TRBV4-1 with TRBJ2-5; TRBD1 matches 10 bases. CDR3 length: 14 residues. With V trimmed by 5 bases and J by 6 bases, 6 bases remained unmatched. The V gene's germline CDR1 is MGHRA and CDR2 YSYEKL. CDR3 loop: CASSYRDRGKTQYF. CDR3 nucleotide sequence: TGCGCCAGCAGCTACCGGGACAGGGGAAAGACCCAGTACTTC.

This clonotype was recorded many times. This chain joins TRBV7-2 and TRBJ2-5, with 8 bases that match TRBD1. Trimming cost V 1 base and J 3 bases; bases outside gene matches: 7. The CDR3 spans 16 residues. Germline-derived CDR1 and CDR2 are SGHTA and FQGNSA. The CDR3 is CASSLGAGQGEETQYF. In DNA, the CDR3 is TGTGCCAGCAGCTTAGGAGCTGGACAGGGCGAAGAGACCCAGTACTTC. The full variable domain, in which reference TRBV7-2 and TRBJ2-5 provide the parts outside the CDR3, is GAGVSQSPSNKVTEKGKDVELRCDPISGHTALYWYRQSLGQGLEFLIYFQGNSAPDKSGLPSDRFSAERTGGSVSTLTIQRTQQEDSAVYLCASSLGAGQGEETQYFGPGTRLLVL.

This clonotype was picked up a small number of times. The DNA of the CDR3 is TGCGCCAGCAGCCAGGGGACAGGGGGATACTATGGCTACACCTTC. It encodes CASSQGTGGYYGYTF. The gene calls are TRBV4-3 and TRBJ1-2; TRBD1 agrees at 11 bases. The CDR3 is made up of 15 amino acids. Germline V lookup: CDR1 LGHNA, CDR2 YSLEER. After removal of 3 bases from V and 3 bases from J, the junction contained 3 bases not matched to a gene.

This clonotype was recorded at least ten times. V and J are TRBV6-6 and TRBJ1-4; possibly TRBD1 for D (6 bases). From germline, CDR1 is MNHNY and CDR2 SVGAGI (reference sequence). V lost 8 bases to trimming and J lost 7 bases, with 17 bases between them. The CDR3 contains 14 residues. CDR3 DNA sequence: TGTGCCAGCGGTGGCGGGGGGCGCTTTGAAAAACTGTTTTTT. Protein: CASGGGGRFEKLFF.

This clonotype was found a few times. This chain joins TRBV5-1 and TRBJ2-7; TRBD1 might be the D (7 bases). V was trimmed by 4 bases and J by 2 bases, leaving 19 bases between them. CDR3 length: 16 amino acids. The germline V gene encodes CDR1 SGHRS and CDR2 YFSETQ. CDR3 protein: CASSTSSGTATYEQYF. The CDR3 DNA reads TGCGCCAGCAGCACTAGCTCCGGGACAGCAACCTACGAGCAGTACTTC.

On this clonotype: No conserved phenylalanine or tryptophan ends this CDR3, so it is likely a read error. The DNA is omitted, as the CDR3 cannot be located on it reliably, and the CDR3 follows TCRdb's listing. J is TRBJ1-4 and V is TRBV7-2. The CDR3 spans 8 residues, counting both ends. The germline CDR1 and CDR2 sequences are SGHTA and FQGNSA. The chain's CDR3 is CASSQGPS.

V is TRBV7-9 and J is TRBJ2-7; D uncertain. V was trimmed by 3 bases and J by 5 bases, leaving 20 bases between them. There are 16 residues in the CDR3. In germline, CDR1 is SEHNR, CDR2 FQNEAQ (reference sequence). The CDR3 reads CASSFAGESLSDEQYF. CDR3 sequence (DNA): TGTGCCAGCAGCTTCGCTGGGGAATCCCTCTCAGACGAGCAGTACTTC.

The sample holds many counts of this clonotype. The chain joins TRBV5-1 to TRBJ2-5, with D possibly matching TRBD1 (6 bases). CDR1 SGHRS and CDR2 YFSETQ come from the germline V gene. The CDR3 totals 14 residues. Trimming removed 7 bases from V and 4 bases from J, with 17 bases in between. The CDR3 spells CASGRDTVGETQYF. CDR3 bases: TGCGCCAGCGGACGGGACACTGTGGGAGAGACCCAGTACTTC.

The chain recombines TRBV3-1 with TRBJ1-2, with TRBD1 as a possible D gene (6 bases). This CDR3 region has 16 residues. V was clipped by 2 bases and J by 3 bases, with 16 bases between them. Looked up from germline, CDR1 is LGHDT and CDR2 is YNNKEL (reference sequence). The CDR3 bases are TGTGCCAGCAGCCAACTGAATCGGACAGCCCACTATGGCTACACCTTC. Its protein product is CASSQLNRTAHYGYTF.

In this sample, this clonotype turned up once. A much larger clone is a single base away; this may be a read error. This CDR3 is missing its conserved last phenylalanine or tryptophan, likely due to a read error. The rearrangement links TRBV7-2 to TRBJ2-5; D uncertain. The CDR3 is 15 residues long. Germline V gene lookup returns CDR1 SGHTA and CDR2 FQGNSA. CDR3 loop: CASSLVAVAAEAQYV. CDR3 sequence (DNA): TGTGCCAGCAGCTTAGTGGCCGTGGCGGCAGAGGCCCAGTACGTC.

In the case of this clonotype: A much more abundant neighbour one base away suggests this may be a read error. This chain joins TRBV20-1 and TRBJ1-1; TRBD1 matches 8 bases. This CDR3 region has 14 residues. Per germline, CDR1 DFQATT and CDR2 SNEGSKA (reference sequence). V dropped 1 base and J dropped 5; count of bases not matched to a gene: 6. The CDR3 reads CSARARTGWTEAFF. Here the CDR3 DNA reads TGCAGTGCTAGAGCGAGGACAGGGTGGACTGAAGCTTTCTTT.

This clonotype was observed many times. This chain joins TRBV5-6 and TRBJ1-6; D call uncertain. Trimming stripped 1 base from V and 13 bases from J, with 9 bases between. The CDR3 totals 12 residues. CDR1 and CDR2 (germline): SGHDT, YYEEEE. The CDR3 is CASSLRIGPLHF. DNA for the CDR3: TGTGCCAGCAGCTTGAGGATTGGGCCCCTCCACTTT.

This clonotype was seen at least ten times. The genes are TRBV15 and TRBJ1-6; D is unclear. This CDR3 region has 15 residues. The V gene's germline CDR1 is LNHNV and CDR2 YYDKDF (reference sequence). Trimming took off 1 base at V and 7 bases at J, with 11 bases between the two ends. The CDR3 is CATSRVRAQNSPLHF. CDR3 sequence (DNA): TGTGCCACCAGCAGAGTTAGGGCCCAAAATTCACCCCTCCACTTT.

V and J are TRBV4-1 and TRBJ1-1, with D perhaps matching TRBD1 (5 bases). Germline assignment: CDR1 MGHRA and CDR2 YSYEKL. CDR3 length: 17 amino acids. The germline V and J ends were trimmed by 5 bases and 0 bases, with 19 bases remaining between them. This CDR3 is CASSVQSLGTVNTEAFF. CDR3 in DNA: TGCGCCAGCAGCGTGCAGTCTCTCGGGACGGTGAACACTGAAGCTTTCTTT.

The chain couples TRBV4-3 to TRBJ2-7; 8 bases align to TRBD1. V shed 0 bases, J shed 6 bases, and the junction held 1 base outside the gene matches. The CDR3 runs 13 residues. The germline V gene encodes CDR1 LGHNA and CDR2 YSLEER. Written as DNA, the CDR3 is TGCGCCAGCAGCCAAGAACAGGGGGGCGAGCAGTACTTC. Residues: CASSQEQGGEQYF.

This clonotype was counted only a few times. The junction differs from germline at one of its ends, possibly a read error. J is TRBJ2-7 and V is TRBV10-3; D gene uncertain. CDR1 ENHRY and CDR2 SYGVKD come from the germline V gene. There are 15 residues in the CDR3. Written as DNA, the CDR3 is TGTGCCAGCAGTGAATTTCCCATCCACTCCTACGAGCAGTACTTC. It translates to CASSEFPIHSYEQYF.

This clonotype was observed a handful of times. This rearrangement joins TRBV24-1 to TRBJ2-7; a weak D match, TRBD1 (5 bases). Trimming left V 11 bases short and J 4 bases short, with 11 bases between. Germline V gene data show CDR1 as KGHDR and CDR2 as SFDVKD. This CDR3 is 11 amino acids long. Here the CDR3 DNA reads TGTGCCAGTACCGCAGGGTACGAGCAGTACTTC. This codes for CASTAGYEQYF.

The sample holds many counts of this clonotype. The rearrangement links TRBV19 to TRBJ1-2, with a weak D call TRBD1 (6 bases). Germline-derived CDR1 and CDR2 are LNHDA and SQIVND (reference sequence). Trimming cost V 6 bases and J 4 bases, with 12 bases left between them. The CDR3 length is 13 residues. Here the CDR3 DNA reads TGTGCCAGTAGCACAGGGAGTCTCTATGGCTACACCTTC. This encodes CASSTGSLYGYTF.